A selection of T cell receptor beta chains follows, all from one sample in a study of cytomegalovirus exposure and HLA in healthy donors. The protocol was immunoSEQ multiplex PCR, while the TCRdb copy is restricted to in-frame clones and leaves out a portion. The sample lists about 150,000 clones, roughly 79% occurring once. The sequencing sample was made of PBMCs. The receptor set was obtained from a man aged 18 to 29 in good health and CMV-seronegative. Each CDR3 is given with its conserved first and last residue. D genes are given only for firm matches. Where a row states a size, it is once, few, many or the class of an expanded clone; other rows omit it.

d_gene: NA; v_gene: TRBV28; j_gene: TRBJ2-5; abundance: NA; CDR3aa: CASSFLRDSSPRTQETQYF; CDR3nt: TGTGCCAGCAGTTTCTTGCGGGACAGCTCCCCCCGTACCCAAGAGACCCAGTACTTC
d_gene: NA; v_gene: TRBV9; j_gene: TRBJ2-7; abundance: NA; CDR3aa: CASSEAQGSFGQYF; CDR3nt: TGTGCCAGCTCCGAGGCCCAGGGTAGTTTTGGGCAGTACTTC
d_gene: TRBD1; v_gene: TRBV5-1; j_gene: TRBJ1-1; abundance: NA; CDR3aa: CASTVTGGKNTEAFF; CDR3nt: TGCGCCAGCACCGTGACAGGGGGGAAGAACACTGAAGCTTTCTTT
d_gene: TRBD2; v_gene: TRBV11-3; j_gene: TRBJ2-5; abundance: NA; CDR3aa: CASSSGTSGGAGETQYF; CDR3nt: TGTGCCAGCAGCTCCGGGACTAGCGGGGGGGCCGGTGAGACCCAGTACTTC
d_gene: NA; v_gene: TRBV19; j_gene: TRBJ1-2; abundance: few; CDR3aa: CASSIPGQLYGYTF; CDR3nt: TGTGCCAGTAGTATACCCGGACAGCTCTATGGCTACACCTTC
d_gene: TRBD1; v_gene: TRBV9; j_gene: TRBJ2-2; abundance: few; CDR3aa: CASSPWTGITTGELFF; CDR3nt: TGTGCCAGCAGCCCCTGGACAGGGATTACCACCGGGGAGCTGTTTTTT
d_gene: TRBD1; v_gene: TRBV27; j_gene: TRBJ1-4; abundance: NA; CDR3aa: CASTSLGGTGGEKLFF; CDR3nt: TGTGCCAGCACCTCCCTGGGGGGGACAGGGGGAGAAAAACTGTTTTTT
d_gene: TRBD2; v_gene: TRBV4-1; j_gene: TRBJ2-5; abundance: NA; CDR3aa: CASSQVRSGGRETQYF; CDR3nt: TGCGCCAGCAGCCAAGTAAGGTCGGGGGGTAGAGAGACCCAGTACTTC
d_gene: NA; v_gene: TRBV5-8; j_gene: TRBJ1-1; abundance: NA; CDR3aa: CASSHYFGLTGRATEAFF; CDR3nt: TGTGCCAGCAGCCATTACTTCGGTTTGACAGGAAGGGCCACTGAAGCTTTCTTT
d_gene: NA; v_gene: TRBV7-4; j_gene: TRBJ1-6; abundance: NA; CDR3aa: CASKGERGYNSPLHF; CDR3nt: TGTGCCAGCAAAGGCGAGCGGGGATATAATTCACCCCTCCACTTT
d_gene: NA; v_gene: TRBV7-2; j_gene: TRBJ2-1; abundance: NA; CDR3aa: CASSWFGGARHNEQFF; CDR3nt: TGTGCCAGCAGCTGGTTCGGCGGGGCACGACACAATGAGCAGTTCTTC
d_gene: TRBD1; v_gene: TRBV27; j_gene: TRBJ1-2; abundance: NA; CDR3aa: CASSFGPRGLNGYTF; CDR3nt: TGTGCCAGCAGTTTCGGGCCCAGGGGGCTGAATGGCTACACCTTC
d_gene: NA; v_gene: TRBV11-3; j_gene: TRBJ2-2; abundance: NA; CDR3aa: CASSPRQAANTGELFF; CDR3nt: TGTGCCAGCAGCCCCCGCCAGGCCGCGAACACCGGGGAGCTGTTTTTT
d_gene: TRBD1; v_gene: TRBV30; j_gene: TRBJ2-5; abundance: NA; CDR3aa: CAWSVGTGVSQETQYF; CDR3nt: TGTGCCTGGAGTGTAGGGACAGGGGTCTCACAAGAGACCCAGTACTTC
d_gene: NA; v_gene: TRBV15; j_gene: TRBJ2-4; abundance: NA; CDR3aa: CATSRDRIRTNSQYF; CDR3nt: TGTGCCACCAGCAGAGATCGGATCAGGACAAACAGTCAGTACTTC
d_gene: TRBD1; v_gene: TRBV6-5; j_gene: TRBJ2-7; abundance: once; CDR3aa: CASSYGTERSDEQYF; CDR3nt: TGTGCCAGCAGTTACGGGACAGAACGTAGCGACGAGCAGTACTTC
d_gene: NA; v_gene: TRBV19; j_gene: TRBJ2-3; abundance: NA; CDR3aa: CASSSGGPGDTQYF; CDR3nt: TGTGCCAGTAGCTCGGGGGGCCCAGGAGATACGCAGTATTTT
d_gene: TRBD2; v_gene: TRBV6-1; j_gene: TRBJ2-1; abundance: NA; CDR3aa: CASNKRDSYNEQFF; CDR3nt: TGTGCCAGCAATAAGCGGGACTCCTACAATGAGCAGTTCTTC
d_gene: TRBD1; v_gene: TRBV5-6; j_gene: TRBJ1-1; abundance: few; CDR3aa: CASSLETRGRFAEAFF; CDR3nt: TGTGCCAGCAGCTTGGAGACCAGGGGGCGTTTCGCTGAAGCTTTCTTT
d_gene: NA; v_gene: TRBV7-3; j_gene: TRBJ2-5; abundance: NA; CDR3aa: CASSLSREETQYF; CDR3nt: TGTGCCAGCAGCTTAAGCAGGGAAGAGACCCAGTACTTC
d_gene: NA; v_gene: TRBV12-5; j_gene: TRBJ1-3; abundance: NA; CDR3aa: CASGTTERNTIYF; CDR3nt: TGTGCTAGTGGGACGACAGAAAGAAACACCATATATTTT
d_gene: NA; v_gene: TRBV12-2; j_gene: TRBJ1-2; abundance: NA; CDR3aa: CASRLVRQINYGYTF; CDR3nt: TGTGCAAGTCGCTTAGTCAGACAGATTAACTATGGCTACACCTTC
d_gene: NA; v_gene: TRBV7-9; j_gene: TRBJ1-2; abundance: NA; CDR3aa: CASSLFQSGEDYTF; CDR3nt: TGTGCCAGCAGCTTATTTCAGTCGGGGGAGGACTACACCTTC
d_gene: NA; v_gene: TRBV4-3; j_gene: TRBJ2-2; abundance: NA; CDR3aa: CASSQGRLEWMDLGELFF; CDR3nt: TGCGCCAGCAGCCAGGGGAGGCTAGAATGGATGGACCTCGGGGAGCTGTTTTTT
d_gene: NA; v_gene: TRBV7-2; j_gene: TRBJ1-2; abundance: NA; CDR3aa: CASSLGGSRGYTF; CDR3nt: TGTGCCAGCAGCTTAGGAGGGTCGCGGGGCTACACCTTC
d_gene: TRBD2; v_gene: TRBV6-4; j_gene: TRBJ2-3; abundance: NA; CDR3aa: CASSGEAGGPDTQYF; CDR3nt: TGTGCCAGCAGTGGCGAAGCGGGGGGGCCTGATACGCAGTATTTT
d_gene: NA; v_gene: TRBV7-2; j_gene: TRBJ1-3; abundance: NA; CDR3aa: CASSLEGWHSGNTIYF; CDR3nt: TGTGCCAGCAGCTTAGAGGGGTGGCACTCTGGAAACACCATATATTTT
d_gene: TRBD1; v_gene: TRBV10-3; j_gene: TRBJ1-5; abundance: NA; CDR3aa: CAISERTGNQPQHF; CDR3nt: TGTGCCATCAGTGAGCGGACAGGTAATCAGCCCCAGCATTTT
d_gene: NA; v_gene: TRBV13; j_gene: TRBJ2-1; abundance: NA; CDR3aa: CASSLDRANEQFF; CDR3nt: TGTGCCAGCAGCTTAGACAGGGCCAATGAGCAGTTCTTC
d_gene: TRBD1; v_gene: TRBV6-6; j_gene: TRBJ2-1; abundance: NA; CDR3aa: CASTRETGSYNEQFF; CDR3nt: TGTGCCAGCACCAGGGAGACAGGGTCCTACAATGAGCAGTTCTTC
d_gene: TRBD1; v_gene: TRBV4-1; j_gene: TRBJ1-6; abundance: NA; CDR3aa: CASSQAGQGFYNSPLHF; CDR3nt: TGCGCCAGCAGCCAAGCGGGACAGGGGTTTTACAATTCACCCCTCCACTTT